This T cell receptor (beta chain) derives from a study of T-cell memory formation after mild COVID-19. Each CDR3 protein is one row after TCRdb ran MiXCR on the 5' RACE reads. The data contain fewer than 700,000 distinct CDR3 sequences, roughly 22% of them seen just once; the ten biggest clones take up approximately 8.4%. Germline assignment: CDR1 SGDLS and CDR2 YYNGEE. This CDR3 comprises 13 residues. Trimming at V came to 1 base and at J to 7 bases, leaving 2 bases not matched to a gene. This chain joins TRBV9 and TRBJ2-1, with 7 bases matching TRBD1. The specimen sequenced was PBMCs or a T cell subset sorted from them (not recorded which). The source is an adult woman who had mild COVID-19 (a few samples of this study predate the infection). Cell type and time point are not known. The CDR3, as DNA: TGTGCCAGCAGCGTAAAGACAGGGAATGAGCAGTTCTTC. This gives the protein CASSVKTGNEQFF.